This TCR beta chain derives from a study of T cell changes during pregnancy in multiple sclerosis. V trimming: 6 bases; J trimming: 5 bases; junction bases outside the gene matches: 15. Germline lookup yields CDR1 SQVTM and CDR2 ANQGSEA. The CDR3 extends over 16 amino acids. Data came from immunoSEQ multiplex PCR; TCRdb stores just in-frame clones and leaves some out. In the table there are some 60,000 clones, 80% to 95% of which are singletons. This receptor was obtained from a female donor in good health, enrolled as a control in a pregnancy study. Source: peripheral blood, taken after pregnancy. This chain connects TRBV29-1 to TRBJ1-1; TRBD1 aligns across 10 bases. CDR3 in DNA: TGCAGCGTCGATTCCGACTGGACAGGGGGAAGTACTGAAGCTTTCTTT. Its translation is CSVDSDWTGGSTEAFF.